This T cell receptor beta chain was captured in a study of cytomegalovirus exposure and HLA in healthy donors. Overall study context: Clustering assigned 81% of the roughly 380 genotyped donors to the Caucasian-associated ancestry cluster.

This CDR3 region has 13 residues. Trimming took 0 bases from V and 2 from J, leaving 5 bases between them. Germline V gene lookup returns CDR1 LGHNA and CDR2 YSLEER. This PCR relied on a set of 60 Vbeta primers and 13 Jbeta primers. Data came from immunoSEQ multiplex PCR; TCRdb stores just in-frame clones and leaves some out. Of some 120,000 clones listed, approximately 80% are singletons. The rearrangement uses TRBV4-3 and TRBJ2-7; D gene uncertain. Sequencing was done on a sample of PBMCs. This clonotype originated in a man under 40 in good health and CMV-seropositive. The CDR3 loop is CASSQDLAYEQYF. The CDR3 DNA follows: TGCGCCAGCAGCCAAGATCTAGCCTACGAGCAGTACTTC.